The table lists the clone carrying this T cell receptor (beta chain) with a few counts. Its antigen is as yet unknown. This entry belongs to a study of T cells in Graves' hyperthyroidism and ophthalmopathy. General study points: Classification by a 13 V-J model distinguished ophthalmopathy from stable hyperthyroidism.

Clinical symptoms, serum thyroxine, TRAb, thyroid ultrasound and orbital computed tomography established diagnosis. Researchers took RNA transcripts and amplified the TCR beta CDR3 regions from them. The study used the HTBI primer set for a first-round RT-PCR of the TCR CDR3. TCRdb re-called the multiplex PCR reads through MiXCR, storing one row per CDR3 protein. Seen here are approximately 400,000 distinct CDR3 sequences, approximately 13% observed once, and the top ten hold about 11%. This CDR3 is 16 amino acids long. The V segment lost 6 bases and the J segment 5 bases; nucleotides outside the gene matches: 14. Germline V lookup: CDR1 MNHNS, CDR2 SASEGT.

Source material: blood. This chain links TRBV6-1 with TRBJ2-7; 9 bases map to TRBD1. This TCR came from a woman aged 60-75 years with Graves' hyperthyroidism. The CDR3 loop reads CASSPAGQGKSNEQYF. CDR3 DNA: TGTGCCAGCAGCCCCGCCGGACAGGGGAAGTCTAACGAGCAGTACTTC.